The T cell receptor (beta chain) under discussion was sequenced for a study of T-cell memory formation after mild COVID-19 (TCRdb year 2021). Regarding the complete study: TCR sequence clusters from the two donors were largely donor specific. T-cell clones expanding and contracting after mild COVID-19 in two donors were tracked by longitudinal TCRalpha and TCRbeta repertoire sequencing. The cohort comprised two young, previously healthy adult volunteers, one female and one male.

Ficoll-Paque density gradient centrifugation was the method used to isolate PBMCs. Sequencing relied on an Illumina NovaSeq 6000. TCRalpha and TCRbeta cDNA libraries were built by 5'RACE with constant-segment primers, adding sample barcodes and unique molecular identifiers. RNA was extracted from every sample with Trizol reagent. Library amplification was performed in two PCR steps, and a second sample barcode and Illumina TruSeq adapters were introduced in the second step. Sequencing of the libraries was done on an Illumina NovaSeq, producing 2 x 150 bp paired-end reads. The authors' pipeline ran thus. Reads were demultiplexed and collapsed into UMI-guided consensus sequences with migec v1.2.7. Using mixcr v2.1.11, UMI consensuses were aligned to TRA and TRB V and J templates and then assembled into clonotypes. A clonotype was counted as expanded or contracted only when both edgeR and NoisET called the clonotype significant, with the noise models trained on biological replicates. For edgeR calls, a false discovery rate-adjusted p below 0.01 and a log2 fold-change threshold of 1 were applied. As an exploratory analysis of dynamics, max-normalized trajectories of the 1000 most abundant clonotypes were examined by PCA with hierarchical clustering. Separately sequenced CD4+ and CD8+ repertoires were used to assign a CD4 or CD8 phenotype to each responding clone. The raw public reads went through TCRdb reprocessing: fastp at Q25, MiXCR clone calling, in-frame beta chains kept. Every CDR3 protein is listed once, alongside the most common genes and DNA of its rows. For this entry, the V and J calls and clone size follow TCRdb and not the study's own pipeline. This sample comprises 200,000 or so distinct CDR3 sequences, 16% of them detected only once. The top ten clonotypes cover 2% to 2.5% of the sample.

On the study overall, not on this receptor specifically: Contracting CD4+ clones were found mainly in CM and EM memory subsets, while CD8+ clones were enriched in EMRA. Only two mild cases were covered by the study, and larger cohorts that include severe cases with pre-infection samples were considered necessary. Some responding clones were detected in pre-infection memory, which suggested that pre-existing cross-reactive memory T cells had joined the SARS-CoV-2 response. SARS-CoV-2 specificity was not confirmed for the second-wave clones peaking on day 37. Clones contracting from day 15 to 85 had balanced CD4/CD8 phenotypes, while a second wave expanding from day 15 to 37 was biased towards CD4+.

This clonotype was counted between two and nine times. The specificity of this receptor is unknown. No qualities accompany the bases; no much larger clone lies one base away. Trimmed from V: 5 bases; trimmed from J: 2 bases; junction bases lacking a gene match: 5. Based on the germline V gene (reference sequence), the CDR1 and CDR2 sequences are DFQATT and SNEGSKA. The CDR3, from cysteine to phenylalanine, totals 13 residues. Only the CDR3 portion is preserved as DNA: 39 bases, with reading frame beginning at the first base. The sequencing input was PBMCs or a T cell subset sorted from them (not recorded which). The TCR comes from an adult woman who had mild COVID-19 (a few samples of this study predate the infection). The sample titles of this study are shuffled in the database, so cell type and time point are left out; the donor was told from shared clones. The rearrangement joined TRBV20-1 to TRBJ1-2; the junction holds 7 bases that match TRBD1. CDR3 loop: CSAGGGGNYGYTF. The DNA sequence follows: TGCAGTGCTGGGGGAGGGGGCAACTATGGCTACACCTTC.